The rows below give T cell receptor beta chains drawn from one sample of a study of Ad26.COV2.S vaccination and SARS-CoV-2 variants. Generated by immunoSEQ multiplex PCR, the TCRdb table keeps only in-frame clones and is missing some. The data contain 250,000 or so clones, about 83% of them seen just once; the ten biggest clones take up approximately 3%. Here the sequenced sample was peripheral blood, taken in a trial of Ad26.COV2.S vaccine versus placebo. The receptor set was obtained from a person between 18 and 65 years old who received the Ad26.COV2.S COVID-19 vaccine or a placebo. Each CDR3 is given with its conserved first and last residue. The order of the fields is V gene, D gene, clone size, J gene, CDR3 DNA, CDR3 protein. D genes are given only for firm matches. A clone size is listed for some rows: how often the clone was seen (once, few, many), or a class if it is expanded.

TRBV12-3/TRBV12-4,NA,NA,TRBJ2-3,TGTGCCAGCAGGTTCGGGAGCACAGATACGCAGTATTTT,CASRFGSTDTQYF
TRBV7-9,NA,NA,TRBJ2-1,TGTGCCAGCAGCCTGGCCCTCGGGTGGGTGGGTGAGCAGTTCTTC,CASSLALGWVGEQFF
TRBV4-1,NA,NA,TRBJ2-3,TGCGCCAGCAGCCAAGATCTGCGGGGAGGAACAGATACGCAGTATTTT,CASSQDLRGGTDTQYF
TRBV6-5,NA,NA,TRBJ2-7,TGTGCCAGCACCCCCGGGACACCTACCTCCTACGAGCAGTACTTC,CASTPGTPTSYEQYF
TRBV19,TRBD2,NA,TRBJ2-3,TGTGCCAGTAGTCGGGGACTAGCGGGGGGCACAGATACGCAGTATTTT,CASSRGLAGGTDTQYF
TRBV30,NA,NA,TRBJ1-2,TGTGCCTGGACCCTGGGGCAGGGAAAAAACTATGGCTACACCTTC,CAWTLGQGKNYGYTF
TRBV7-9,NA,NA,TRBJ1-2,TGTGCCAGCAGCTTAGAGTATGGCTACACCTTC,CASSLEYGYTF
TRBV7-3,TRBD2,NA,TRBJ2-3,TGTGCCAGCAGCTTAACCGGGACTAGCGGTACAGATACGCAGTATTTT,CASSLTGTSGTDTQYF
TRBV5-1,NA,NA,TRBJ2-1,TGCGCCAGCAGCTTGGGCCTAGATGAGCAGTTCTTC,CASSLGLDEQFF
TRBV19,TRBD2,NA,TRBJ2-1,TGTGCCAGTAAAGGGACTAGCGGACCCTCATTCGGGAATGAGCAGTTCTTC,CASKGTSGPSFGNEQFF
TRBV11-1,NA,NA,TRBJ2-1,TGTGCCAGCAGCTTAGCGGACAACTCCTACAATGAGCAGTTCTTC,CASSLADNSYNEQFF
TRBV7-2,NA,few,TRBJ1-3,TGTGCCAGCAGCCCAGACTCTGGAAACACCATATATTTT,CASSPDSGNTIYF
TRBV18,NA,few,TRBJ1-1,TGTGCCAGCTCACAGACAGACCCGAACACTGAAGCTTTCTTT,CASSQTDPNTEAFF
TRBV7-3,NA,NA,TRBJ1-5,TGTGCCAGCAGCTTCCCTCCCCCACGGGGAGGTCAGCCCCAGCATTTT,CASSFPPPRGGQPQHF
TRBV6-5,TRBD1,NA,TRBJ1-2,TGTGCCAGCAGTTACAGGGGGCGAGGGTTCCAGGGCTACACCTTC,CASSYRGRGFQGYTF
TRBV2,TRBD1,NA,TRBJ1-5,TGTGCCAGCAGTGATGGTCGGGACAGGGGTCAGCCCCAGCATTTT,CASSDGRDRGQPQHF